The 7 T cell receptor beta chains below were found in one sample sequenced in a study of T cell responses to AZD1222 COVID-19 vaccine. Clones were sequenced by immunoSEQ multiplex PCR, and TCRdb holds only the in-frame ones, with some missing. The data contain over 25,000 clones, around 80% of them seen just once; the ten biggest clones take up under 6.5%. The specimen was peripheral blood, collected on day 0 of AZD1222 vaccination. These receptors came from an adult in good health.

The sample holds a few counts of this clone. The chain employs TRBV11-2 and TRBJ2-7; D call uncertain. Trimming cost V 3 bases and J 3 bases, with 12 bases left between them. The CDR3 is made up of 14 amino acids. CDR1 is SGHAT and CDR2 is FQNNGV in the germline V gene. The CDR3, as DNA: TGTGCCAGCAGCTTGGTGGGCGCCCGCTACGAGCAGTACTTC. Translating it yields CASSLVGARYEQYF. The whole variable domain, filled in from reference TRBV11-2 and TRBJ2-7, reads EAGVAQSPRYKIIEKRQSVAFWCNPISGHATLYWYQQILGQGPKLLIQFQNNGVVDDSQLPKDRFSAERLKGVDSTLKIQPAKLEDSAVYLCASSLVGARYEQYFGPGTRLTVT.

J is TRBJ1-2 and V is TRBV18; TRBD1 is a possible D gene (6 bases). The CDR3 covers 13 residues. Germline V gene data show CDR1 as KGHSH and CDR2 as LQKENI. The V end lost 6 bases, the J end lost 4 bases, and 12 bases lay between the germline ends. The CDR3, as DNA: TGTGCCAGCTCGAGGGACACTACCTATGGCTACACCTTC. Encoded protein: CASSRDTTYGYTF.

In its sample, this clone was seen a few times. Here the CDR3 DNA reads TGTGCCAGCTCACCACCCGCGGCAGGGGCCTACGAGCAGTACTTC. It encodes CASSPPAAGAYEQYF. The chain has TRBV18 and TRBJ2-7, with a tentative D call TRBD1 (6 bases). In germline, CDR1 is KGHSH, CDR2 LQKENI. V lost 0 bases, J lost 2 bases, and 11 bases lay in between. This CDR3 has 15 residues. Full variable domain (outside the CDR3, taken from reference TRBV18 and TRBJ2-7): NAGVMQNPRHLVRRRGQEARLRCSPMKGHSHVYWYRQLPEEGLKFMVYLQKENIIDESGMPKERFSAEFPKEGPSILRIQQVVRGDSAAYFCASSPPAAGAYEQYFGPGTRLTVT.

The rearrangement links TRBV20-1 to TRBJ2-5; perhaps TRBD1 as D (5 bases). V was clipped by 3 bases and J by 6 bases, with 8 bases between them. This CDR3 is built from 11 residues. The germline gives CDR1 DFQATT, CDR2 SNEGSKA (reference sequence). The CDR3 DNA reads as TGCAGTGCTAGTTCAGGGAAGACCCAGTACTTC. Residues: CSASSGKTQYF.

For the CDR3, the DNA is TGTGCCAGTAGTTTACCCCTTTACGGGGACACTGAAGCTTTCTTT. Translation gives CASSLPLYGDTEAFF. The rearrangement joins TRBV19 to TRBJ1-1; D not certain. CDR1 is LNHDA and CDR2 is SQIVND in the germline V gene (reference sequence). This CDR3 is 15 amino acids long. The V gene lost 5 bases and the J gene lost 3 bases, with 16 bases spanning the gap.

This clone was counted between two and nine times. This chain joins TRBV18 and TRBJ1-1; the D gene is possibly TRBD1 (6 bases). V lost 2 bases and J lost 1, with 11 bases in between. Germline lookup yields CDR1 KGHSH and CDR2 LQKENI. This CDR3 region has 15 residues. Here the CDR3 reads CASSPAGVPNTEAFF. The CDR3 DNA reads TGTGCCAGCTCACCAGCAGGGGTCCCGAACACTGAAGCTTTCTTT.

V is TRBV9 and J is TRBJ2-1, with 12 bases identical to TRBD2. V shed 2 bases, J shed 7 bases, and the junction held 4 bases outside the gene matches. Germline values: CDR1 SGDLS, CDR2 YYNGEE. The CDR3 is 15 residues long. In nucleotides, the CDR3 is TGTGCCAGCAGCGTCCGGGGGACTAGCGGGAATGAGCAGTTCTTC. Translating it yields CASSVRGTSGNEQFF.